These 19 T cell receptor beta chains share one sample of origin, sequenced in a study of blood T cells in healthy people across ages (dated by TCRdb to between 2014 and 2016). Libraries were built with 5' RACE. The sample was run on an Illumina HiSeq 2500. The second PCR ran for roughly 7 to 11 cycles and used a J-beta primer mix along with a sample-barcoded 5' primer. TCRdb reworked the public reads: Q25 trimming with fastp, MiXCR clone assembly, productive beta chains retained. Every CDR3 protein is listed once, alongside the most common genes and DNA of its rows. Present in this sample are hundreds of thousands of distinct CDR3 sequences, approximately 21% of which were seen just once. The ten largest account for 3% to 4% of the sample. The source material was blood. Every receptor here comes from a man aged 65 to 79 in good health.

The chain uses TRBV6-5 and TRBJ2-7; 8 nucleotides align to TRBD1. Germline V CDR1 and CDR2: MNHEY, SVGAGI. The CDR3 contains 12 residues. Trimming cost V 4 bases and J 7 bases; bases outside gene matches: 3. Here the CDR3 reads CASSWDRSEQYF. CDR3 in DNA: TGTGCCAGCAGTTGGGACAGGTCAGAGCAGTACTTC.

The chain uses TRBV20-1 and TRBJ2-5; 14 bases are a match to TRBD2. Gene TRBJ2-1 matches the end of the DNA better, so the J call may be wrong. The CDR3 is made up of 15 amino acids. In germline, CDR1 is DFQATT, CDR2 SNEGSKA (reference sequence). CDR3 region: CSARLGTSGSAEQFF. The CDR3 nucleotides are TGCAGTGCTAGACTTGGGACTAGCGGGAGTGCAGAGCAGTTCTTC.

The CDR3 loop reads CASSHPGDEQFF. Here the CDR3 DNA reads TGCGCCAGCAGCCACCCGGGCGATGAGCAGTTCTTC. The chain is built from TRBV4-1 and TRBJ2-7, with D unclear. The J call may be wrong; the DNA end is better matched by TRBJ2-1. This CDR3 comprises 12 residues. Germline values: CDR1 MGHRA, CDR2 YSYEKL.

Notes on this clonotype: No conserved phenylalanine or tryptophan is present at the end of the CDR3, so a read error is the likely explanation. CDR3 in amino acids: CSAATETYEQYL. DNA for the CDR3: TGCAGTGCCGCGACGGAAACCTACGAGCAGTACCTC. The chain joins TRBV20-1 to TRBJ2-7; D not certain. This CDR3 region has 12 residues. Germline-derived CDR1 and CDR2 are DFQATT and SNEGSKA (reference sequence). The V gene lost 6 bases and the J gene lost 2 bases, with 11 bases spanning the gap.

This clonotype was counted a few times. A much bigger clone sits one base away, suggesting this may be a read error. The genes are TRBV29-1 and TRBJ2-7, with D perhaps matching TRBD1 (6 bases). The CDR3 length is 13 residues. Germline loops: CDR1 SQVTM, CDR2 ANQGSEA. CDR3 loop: CGVNRDTDQEQYF. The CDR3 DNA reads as TGCGGCGTGAACCGGGACACGGATCAAGAGCAGTACTTC.

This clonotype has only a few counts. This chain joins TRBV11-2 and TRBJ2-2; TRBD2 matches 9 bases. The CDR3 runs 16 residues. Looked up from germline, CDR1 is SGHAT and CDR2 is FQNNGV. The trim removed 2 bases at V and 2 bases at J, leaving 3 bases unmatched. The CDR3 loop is CASSLRLAVNTGELFF. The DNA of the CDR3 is TGTGCCAGCAGCTTAAGACTAGCGGTAAACACCGGGGAGCTGTTTTTT.

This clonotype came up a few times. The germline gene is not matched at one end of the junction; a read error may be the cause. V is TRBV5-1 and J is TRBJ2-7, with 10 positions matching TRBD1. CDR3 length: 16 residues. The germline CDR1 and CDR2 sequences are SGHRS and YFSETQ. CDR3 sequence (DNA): TGCGCCAACAGCTTGGTTGCCGGGACAGGGGACTACGAGCAGTACTTC. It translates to CANSLVAGTGDYEQYF.

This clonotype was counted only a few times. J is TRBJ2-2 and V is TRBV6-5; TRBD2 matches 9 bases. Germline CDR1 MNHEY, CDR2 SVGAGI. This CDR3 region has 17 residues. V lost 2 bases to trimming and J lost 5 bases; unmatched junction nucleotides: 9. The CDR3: CASSYEGGRAVTGELFF. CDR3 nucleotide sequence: TGTGCCAGCAGTTACGAGGGCGGGAGGGCCGTTACCGGGGAGCTGTTTTTT.

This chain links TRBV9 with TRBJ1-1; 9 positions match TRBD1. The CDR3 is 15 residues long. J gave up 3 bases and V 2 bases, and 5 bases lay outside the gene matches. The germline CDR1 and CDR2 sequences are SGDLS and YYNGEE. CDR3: CASSVGTGQDTEAFF. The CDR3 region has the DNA TGTGCCAGCAGCGTCGGGACAGGGCAGGACACTGAAGCTTTCTTT.

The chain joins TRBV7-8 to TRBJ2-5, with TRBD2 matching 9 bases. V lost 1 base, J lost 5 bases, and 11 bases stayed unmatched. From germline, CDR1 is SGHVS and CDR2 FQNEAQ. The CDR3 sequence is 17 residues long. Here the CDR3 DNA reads TGTGCCAGCAGCTTAGTGACTAGCGGCCCCCTAGGGGAGACCCAGTACTTC. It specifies CASSLVTSGPLGETQYF.

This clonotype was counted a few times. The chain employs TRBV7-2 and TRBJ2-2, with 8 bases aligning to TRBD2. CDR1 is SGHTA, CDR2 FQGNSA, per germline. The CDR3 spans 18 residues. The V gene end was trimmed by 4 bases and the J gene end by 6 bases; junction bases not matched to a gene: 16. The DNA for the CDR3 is TGTGCCAGCAGCTCCCAGCGGCTTAGCGGGATAATCTCCGGGGAGCTGTTTTTT. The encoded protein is CASSSQRLSGIISGELFF.

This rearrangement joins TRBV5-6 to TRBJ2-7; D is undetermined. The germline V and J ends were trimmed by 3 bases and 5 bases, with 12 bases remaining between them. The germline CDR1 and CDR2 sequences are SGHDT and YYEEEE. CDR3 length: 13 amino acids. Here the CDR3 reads CASSSARQNEQYF. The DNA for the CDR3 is TGTGCCAGCAGCTCGGCCAGACAAAACGAGCAGTACTTC.

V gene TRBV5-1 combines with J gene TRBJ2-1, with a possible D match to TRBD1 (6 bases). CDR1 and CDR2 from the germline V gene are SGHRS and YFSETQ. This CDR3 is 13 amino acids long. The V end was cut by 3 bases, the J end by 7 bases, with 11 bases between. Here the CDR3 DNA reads TGCGCCAGCAGCTCCCAGGGGATGAATGAGCAGTTCTTC. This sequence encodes CASSSQGMNEQFF.

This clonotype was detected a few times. CDR3 protein: CASSGPGLAGDEQFF. DNA of the CDR3: TGTGCCAGCAGTGGACCGGGACTAGCGGGAGATGAGCAGTTCTTC. The chain combines TRBV12-3 or TRBV12-4 with TRBJ2-1; 14 nucleotides agree with TRBD2. J lost 8 bases, V lost 5 bases, and 5 bases had no gene match. The CDR3 has 15 residues.

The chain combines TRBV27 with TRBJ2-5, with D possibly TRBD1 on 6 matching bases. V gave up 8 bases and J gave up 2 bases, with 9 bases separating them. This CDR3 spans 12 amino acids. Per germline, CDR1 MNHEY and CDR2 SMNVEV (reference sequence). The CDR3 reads CASLTGQETQYF. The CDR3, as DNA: TGTGCCAGCTTGACAGGTCAAGAGACCCAGTACTTC.

The CDR3 bases are TGTGCCAGCAGCCCCCATAAGAGGAGCTCCTACAATGAGCAGTTCTTC. Amino acid sequence: CASSPHKRSSYNEQFF. J is TRBJ2-1 and V is TRBV5-6; D is unresolved. V lost 4 bases and J lost 0, with 14 bases in between. Per the germline V gene, CDR1 is SGHDT and CDR2 is YYEEEE. This CDR3 spans 16 amino acids.

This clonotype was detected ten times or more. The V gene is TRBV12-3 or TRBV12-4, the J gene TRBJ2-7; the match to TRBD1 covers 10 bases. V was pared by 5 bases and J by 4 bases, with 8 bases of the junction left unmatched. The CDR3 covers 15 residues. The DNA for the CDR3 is TGTGCCAGCAGTCGAAAGAGACAGGGGGCTTACGAGCAGTACTTC. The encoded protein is CASSRKRQGAYEQYF.

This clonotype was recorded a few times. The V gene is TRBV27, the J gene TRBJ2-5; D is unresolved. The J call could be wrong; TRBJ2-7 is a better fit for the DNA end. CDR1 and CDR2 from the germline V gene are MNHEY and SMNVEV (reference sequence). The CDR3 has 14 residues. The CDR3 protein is CASSSSYSSYEQYF. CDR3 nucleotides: TGTGCCAGCAGCTCATCATACAGCTCCTACGAGCAGTACTTC.

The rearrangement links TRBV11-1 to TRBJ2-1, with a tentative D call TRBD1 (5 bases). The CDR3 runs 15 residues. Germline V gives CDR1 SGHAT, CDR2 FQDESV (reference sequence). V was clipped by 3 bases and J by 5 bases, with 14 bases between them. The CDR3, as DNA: TGTGCCAGCAGCTTCGCGTCCGGCAGGGACAATGAGCAGTTCTTC. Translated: CASSFASGRDNEQFF.